These T cell receptor beta chains were read from a single sample in a study of regulatory T cells in long-lasting Graves disease. TCRdb ran MiXCR on the multiplex PCR reads and lists one entry per CDR3 protein. The sample lists around 470,000 distinct CDR3 sequences, approximately 15% occurring once. The sample also formed part of further work on T cells in Graves' hyperthyroidism and ophthalmopathy.

The sequencing used peripheral blood mononuclear cells (PBMCs), collected at new diagnosis, from a patient treated with antithyroid drugs. The receptors were gathered from a woman aged 45 to 65 with Graves disease. Each CDR3 is given with its conserved first and last residue. D genes are given only for firm matches. Not all rows give a size; the values are once, few, many and, for expanded clones, a class.

j_call d_call clone_size v_call cdr3_nt cdr3_aa
TRBJ2-3 . . TRBV11-2 TGTGCCAGCAGCTTAGATCAGGCTAGCACAGATACGCAGTATTTT CASSLDQASTDTQYF
TRBJ2-2 . . TRBV7-9 TGCGCCAGCAGAATAGAAATCGGGGAGCTGTTTTTT CASRIEIGELFF
TRBJ2-5 TRBD2 . TRBV18 TGTGCCAGCTCACCAGGCCAGCGGGGACGAGAGACCCAGTACTTC CASSPGQRGRETQYF
TRBJ1-1 . many TRBV6-2/TRBV6-3 TGTGCCAGCAGTTACAGGATGAACACTGAAGCTTTCTTT CASSYRMNTEAFF
TRBJ2-5 . . TRBV18 TGTGCCAGCTCGGCGATTGGGGGAGAGACCCAGTACTTC CASSAIGGETQYF
TRBJ2-7 TRBD2 many TRBV28 TGTGCCAGCGGGCTAGCGGGACCCTTCTACGAGCAGTACTTC CASGLAGPFYEQYF
TRBJ2-7 TRBD2 . TRBV20-1 TGCAGTGCTAGGCAACTAGCGGGGGACTCCTACGAGCAGTACTTC CSARQLAGDSYEQYF
TRBJ2-1 TRBD2 . TRBV20-1 TGCAGTGCCGACGGCGGGGGTTACAGCAATGAGCAGTTCTTC CSADGGGYSNEQFF
TRBJ2-7 TRBD2 few TRBV30 TGTGCCTGGGATCGGACTCGGCTAGCGGGAGAATCCTACGAGCAGTACTTC CAWDRTRLAGESYEQYF
TRBJ2-1 TRBD2 . TRBV4-1 TGCGCCAGCAGCAGACTAGCGGGCTCCTACAATGAGCAGTTCTTC CASSRLAGSYNEQFF
TRBJ1-5 . . TRBV19 TGTGCCAGTAGTATCTGGGTGCATCAGCCCCAGCATTTT CASSIWVHQPQHF
TRBJ2-1 TRBD2 many TRBV7-3 TGTGCCAGCAGCTTAATGGCGGGAGGTCCATCTTACAATGAGCAGTTCTTC CASSLMAGGPSYNEQFF
TRBJ2-5 . many TRBV6-1 TGTGCCAGCAGCCGGACGTACCAAGAGACCCAGTACTTC CASSRTYQETQYF
TRBJ1-2 TRBD1 many TRBV12-3/TRBV12-4 TGTGCCAGCAGTCGTCCCGGGACAGGGTCCTATGGCTACACCTTC CASSRPGTGSYGYTF
TRBJ2-1 . few TRBV29-1 TGCAGCGTTGAAGACCTCGCGGACGGTACCTACAATGAGCAGTTCTTC CSVEDLADGTYNEQFF
TRBJ1-2 . many TRBV7-4 TGTGCCAGCAGCTTAGCGCTAATGACATACGACTATGGCTACACCTTC CASSLALMTYDYGYTF
TRBJ2-1 . many TRBV4-1 TGCGCCAGCAGCCAAGCCCTTTCGGGCGGAGGAGAGGGGAGTGAGCAGTTCTTC CASSQALSGGGEGSEQFF
TRBJ1-1 . many TRBV29-1 TGCGTCGTAGGGGGTGGGAGCACTGAAGCTTTCTTT CVVGGGSTEAFF
TRBJ1-4 . many TRBV5-1 TGCGCCAGCAGCTTAGACCTTCGGAATGAAAAACTGTTTTTT CASSLDLRNEKLFF
TRBJ2-1 TRBD2 few TRBV6-5 TGTGCCAGCAGTTACTCGAGTGGGAGGGCCTACAATGAGCAGTTCTTC CASSYSSGRAYNEQFF
TRBJ1-5 . many TRBV20-1 TGCAGTGCTAACCAACTCCGGGACAGCAATCAGCCCCAGCATTTT CSANQLRDSNQPQHF
TRBJ2-1 TRBD2 many TRBV7-9 TGTGCCAGCAGCGCCGGGACTAGCGGTTTC CASSAGTSGF
TRBJ2-1 . few TRBV4-1 TGCGCCAGCAGCCAAGAGAATGAGCAGTTCTTC CASSQENEQFF
TRBJ1-5 . many TRBV2 TGTGCCAGCAGGCAGGGTACTAGCAATCAGCCCCAGCATTTT CASRQGTSNQPQHF
TRBJ2-1 TRBD2 many TRBV12-3/TRBV12-4 TGTGCCAGCACCTCCGGGAGGGGGCGTAGCGGGAGGGCATCCGAGCAGTTCTTC CASTSGRGRSGRASEQFF
TRBJ2-7 TRBD2 . TRBV6-1 TGTGCCAGCAGAAGAGATAGCGGGCCGTTCGAGCAGTACTTC CASRRDSGPFEQYF
TRBJ2-4 TRBD1 . TRBV19 TGTGCCAGTAGTTTAATGGGACAGGGATCGAAAAACATTCAGTACTTC CASSLMGQGSKNIQYF
TRBJ2-7 . few TRBV7-2 TGTGCCAGCAGCTTAGGTCCAGCACGCGAGCAGTACTTC CASSLGPAREQYF
TRBJ2-1 . few TRBV20-1 TGCAGTGCTTCTCAAACTAGGTTGGGTGAGCAGTTCTTC CSASQTRLGEQFF
TRBJ1-3 . few TRBV29-1 TGCAGCGTTTCGGGGACCGGAAGCTCTGGAAACACCATATATTTT CSVSGTGSSGNTIYF
TRBJ2-1 . . TRBV28 TGTGCCAGCAGTTTTGGCCCGAGCTCCTACAATGAGCAGTTCTTC CASSFGPSSYNEQFF
TRBJ1-2 . few TRBV11-2 TGTGCCAGCAGAGGACCCGACTATGGCTACACCTTC CASRGPDYGYTF
TRBJ2-5 . . TRBV7-9 TGTGCCAGCGGGGGAGGTGTTTCTGGATTAAACCAAGAGACCCAGTACTTC CASGGGVSGLNQETQYF
TRBJ2-2 . . TRBV11-2 TGTGCCAGCAGCTTATTCGGGAAAGGCACCGGGGAGCTGTTTTTT CASSLFGKGTGELFF
TRBJ2-5 . many TRBV29-1 TGCAGCGTTGAAGCGGAGAGACAGCAAGAGACCCAGTACTTC CSVEAERQQETQYF
TRBJ2-7 . few TRBV3-1 TGTGCCAGCAGCCAGCCCGGTGTAGGGAGGTACGAGCAGTACTTC CASSQPGVGRYEQYF
TRBJ2-5 . many TRBV5-4 TGTGCCAGCAGCTCCAAGGGGCAGGCCGTTGGGGCCCAGTACTTC CASSSKGQAVGAQYF
TRBJ2-6 TRBD2 many TRBV28 TGTGCCAGCAGACCCCCGACCGTTGGACTAGCGGCCCCGGGATTCGCCTCTGGGGCCAACGTCCTGACTTTC CASRPPTVGLAAPGFASGANVLTF
TRBJ2-1 TRBD2 many TRBV12-3/TRBV12-4 TGTGCCAGCAGTCCCCTCCCTAGCGGTCCCTACAATGAGCAGTTCTTC CASSPLPSGPYNEQFF
TRBJ2-3 TRBD2 many TRBV20-1 TGCAGTGCTCCTCCGGGACTAGAGGTGTGGACAGATACGCAGTATTTT CSAPPGLEVWTDTQYF
TRBJ1-1 . many TRBV7-9 TGTGCCAGCAGCTTAGGACAGAACACTGAAGCTTTCTTT CASSLGQNTEAFF
TRBJ1-6 . . TRBV4-1 TGCGCCAGCAGCCAAGGGGTAGGGGTCGATTATAATTCACCCCTCCACTTT CASSQGVGVDYNSPLHF
TRBJ1-5 TRBD1 many TRBV27 TGTGCCAGCAGTCCAGGACAGGGGGAACAGCCCCAGCATTTT CASSPGQGEQPQHF
TRBJ1-1 . few TRBV7-9 TGTGCCAGCAGCTTAGATTGGAGATTGGGAGCTGAAGCTTTCTTT CASSLDWRLGAEAFF
TRBJ2-1 TRBD2 many TRBV7-9 TGTGCCACTAGAGAGTCGTGGACTAGCGGTCACAATGAGCAGTTCTTC CATRESWTSGHNEQFF
TRBJ2-1 TRBD2 . TRBV10-1 TGCGCCAGCAATGAGTCGGGCGCGGGAGAAGGGGCTAACAATGAGCAGTTCTTC CASNESGAGEGANNEQFF
TRBJ2-7 TRBD1 few TRBV6-2/TRBV6-3 TGTGCCAGCAGCGGACAGGTCCCATACGAGCAGTACTTC CASSGQVPYEQYF
TRBJ2-1 TRBD2 . TRBV20-1 TGCAGTGCTAGAGTCAGGACTAGCGGGAGAGAAGTGTACAATGAGCAGTTCTTC CSARVRTSGREVYNEQFF
TRBJ2-2 . . TRBV11-3 TGTGCCAGCAGCTTACGCGCAGGGGTTTCCGGGGAGCTGTTTTTT CASSLRAGVSGELFF
TRBJ2-1 . many TRBV20-1 TGCAGTGCTAGAGGACACGGGGAGGCCTCCTACAATGAGCAGTTCTTC CSARGHGEASYNEQFF
TRBJ2-1 . many TRBV27 TGTGCCAGCAGTTTTTACGGAACAGAGCAGTTCTTC CASSFYGTEQFF
TRBJ2-3 TRBD2 few TRBV5-1 TGCGCCAGCAGCTTGGAGGTAGCGGGAGGCACAGATACGCAGTATTTT CASSLEVAGGTDTQYF
TRBJ1-2 TRBD1 . TRBV6-1 TGTGCCAGCAGTCCAGGACAGGACTTCAACTATGGCTACACCTTC CASSPGQDFNYGYTF
TRBJ2-4 . many TRBV28 TGTGCCAGCACAACCCTTGGAACGGCCAAAAACATTCAGTACTTC CASTTLGTAKNIQYF
TRBJ2-7 TRBD2 few TRBV3-1 TGTGCCAGCAGCCAAGACGCCCTCGGACTAGCGGGAGGCCCCCCCTACGAGCAGTACTTC CASSQDALGLAGGPPYEQYF
TRBJ2-7 TRBD1 many TRBV27 TGTGCCAGCAGTTTATCGAGGACAGGCGTCGAGCAGTACTTC CASSLSRTGVEQYF